These 3 T cell receptor beta chains originate from one sample sequenced in a study of blood T cells in healthy people across ages. Using a J-beta primer mix together with a sample-barcoded 5' primer, a second PCR was run for roughly 7 to 11 cycles. One entry per CDR3 protein results from TCRdb running MiXCR on the 5' RACE reads. The profile shows approximately 1.5 million distinct CDR3 sequences, 35% to 45% of them singletons. Sequencing used blood. These receptors were collected from a woman in her late teens or twenties in good health.

This clonotype came up a few times. V and J are TRBV28 and TRBJ1-1; 8 bases align to TRBD1. The CDR3 runs 15 residues. The V and J ends lost 2 bases and 11 bases, in that order; junction bases with no gene match: 13. Germline CDR1 reads MDHEN; CDR2 reads SYDVKM. The CDR3 loop is CASSLTGTGKRGAFF. In DNA form, the CDR3 reads TGTGCCAGCAGTTTAACCGGGACAGGCAAGAGGGGGGCTTTCTTT.

The J gene is TRBJ2-7, the V gene TRBV7-2; D is ambiguous. The CDR3 covers 15 residues. The V and J ends lost 5 bases and 2 bases respectively, with 16 bases between them. Germline lookup yields CDR1 SGHTA and CDR2 FQGNSA. CDR3 nucleotides: TGTGCCAGCAGCAGAACGCCGGGCTTAGCCTACGAGCAGTACTTC. Translated: CASSRTPGLAYEQYF.

The chain carries TRBV12-3 or TRBV12-4 and TRBJ2-1, with D unclear. Deletions cut 8 bases from V and 10 bases from J, with 12 bases between. The length of the CDR3 is 11 residues. CDR3 coding DNA: TGTGCCAGCCGTCATGGTGGAGAGCAGTTCTTC. Translation gives CASRHGGEQFF.